A selection of T cell receptor beta chains follows, all from one sample in a study of T-cell reconstitution after alpha-beta-depleted transplantation in children. TCRdb reprocessed the PCR reads with MiXCR, giving one entry per CDR3 protein. The repertoire has around 370,000 distinct CDR3 sequences, around a tenth of them found once; the top ten carry 2% to 3%. Sequencing was performed on PBMCs from the stem cell graft donor, taken from the stem cell graft. The receptors here all came from a human donor who donated a stem cell graft to a child with acute lymphoblastic leukemia. Both conserved end residues are part of each CDR3. The D gene is left open where the match is weak. Clone sizes are given selectively: once, few, many, or a class where the clone is expanded.

length: 14; D: .; J: TRBJ2-2; size: many; V: TRBV21-1; CDR3: CASSSCSNAGELFF; DNA: TGTGCCAGCAGCTCGTGTTCGAACGCCGGGGAGCTGTTTTTT
length: 15; D: .; J: TRBJ2-1; size: few; V: TRBV27; CDR3: CASSLMSGYYNEQFF; DNA: TGTGCCAGCAGTTTAATGAGCGGGTACTACAATGAGCAGTTCTTC
length: 12; D: TRBD1; J: TRBJ1-2; size: .; V: TRBV5-1; CDR3: CASRRDSYGYTF; DNA: TGCGCCAGCAGACGGGACAGTTATGGCTACACCTTC
length: 15; D: TRBD2; J: TRBJ2-1; size: many; V: TRBV2; CDR3: CAVERGGSSYNEQFF; DNA: TGTGCCGTCGAGCGGGGGGGGAGCTCCTACAATGAGCAGTTCTTC
length: 14; D: .; J: TRBJ2-6; size: .; V: TRBV29-1; CDR3: CSVKAGTGANVLTF; DNA: TGCAGCGTAAAAGCCGGCACAGGGGCCAACGTCCTGACTTTC
length: 18; D: .; J: TRBJ2-2; size: .; V: TRBV12-3/TRBV12-4; CDR3: CASSLGQIGNTNTGELFF; DNA: TGTGCCAGCAGTTTAGGTCAAATCGGGAATACGAACACCGGGGAGCTGTTTTTT
length: 15; D: TRBD2; J: TRBJ2-7; size: .; V: TRBV7-8; CDR3: CASSFGLAVSWEQYF; DNA: TGTGCCAGCAGCTTTGGACTAGCGGTCTCCTGGGAGCAGTACTTC
length: 12; D: TRBD2; J: TRBJ2-7; size: .; V: TRBV6-2/TRBV6-3; CDR3: CASSYGGVEQYF; DNA: TGTGCCAGCAGTTACGGGGGGGTCGAGCAGTACTTC
length: 15; D: TRBD1; J: TRBJ2-2; size: few; V: TRBV20-1; CDR3: CSARRTTGGREELFF; DNA: TGCAGTGCTAGACGCACTACAGGGGGCCGCGAGGAGCTGTTTTTT
length: 11; D: .; J: TRBJ1-2; size: few; V: TRBV29-1; CDR3: CSVVGGDGYTF; DNA: TGCAGCGTTGTCGGAGGAGATGGCTACACCTTC
length: 15; D: TRBD2; J: TRBJ2-7; size: .; V: TRBV20-1; CDR3: CSARVPGTSAYEQYF; DNA: TGCAGTGCTAGAGTCCCCGGGACTAGCGCCTACGAGCAGTACTTC
length: 14; D: .; J: TRBJ1-1; size: few; V: TRBV5-1; CDR3: CASSSVGGSTEAFF; DNA: TGCGCCAGCAGCTCAGTTGGGGGGTCCACTGAAGCTTTCTTT
length: 12; D: TRBD2; J: TRBJ2-1; size: .; V: TRBV24-1; CDR3: CATEREDNEQFF; DNA: TGTGCCACCGAGCGGGAGGACAATGAGCAGTTCTTC
length: 14; D: .; J: TRBJ2-1; size: few; V: TRBV12-3/TRBV12-4; CDR3: CASSLAVSYNEQFF; DNA: TGTGCCAGCAGTTTAGCGGTCTCCTACAATGAGCAGTTCTTC
length: 15; D: .; J: TRBJ2-3; size: few; V: TRBV3-1; CDR3: CASSQEGQMVNTQYF; DNA: TGTGCCAGCAGCCAAGAAGGGCAGATGGTGAATACGCAGTATTTT
length: 13; D: .; J: TRBJ2-7; size: many; V: TRBV6-5; CDR3: CASSYDLRNEQYF; DNA: TGTGCCAGCAGTTACGACTTGAGGAACGAGCAGTACTTC
length: 16; D: TRBD2; J: TRBJ2-2; size: .; V: TRBV7-9; CDR3: CASSHGLAGYTGELFF; DNA: TGTGCCAGCAGCCATGGACTAGCGGGATACACCGGGGAGCTGTTTTTT
length: 16; D: .; J: TRBJ2-1; size: few; V: TRBV24-1; CDR3: CATSGEALGSYNEQFF; DNA: TGTGCCACCAGTGGCGAGGCCTTGGGATCCTACAATGAGCAGTTCTTC
length: 14; D: .; J: TRBJ2-1; size: .; V: TRBV29-1; CDR3: CSVGLGLVGNEQFF; DNA: TGCAGCGTTGGTCTTGGGCTAGTCGGCAATGAGCAGTTCTTC
length: 14; D: .; J: TRBJ1-2; size: .; V: TRBV7-2; CDR3: CASSSGWGLGGYTF; DNA: TGTGCCAGCAGCTCAGGGTGGGGTCTGGGGGGCTACACCTTC
length: 14; D: TRBD1; J: TRBJ1-5; size: few; V: TRBV5-5; CDR3: CASSLDRGHQPQHF; DNA: TGTGCCAGCAGCTTGGACAGGGGCCATCAGCCCCAGCATTTT
length: 17; D: TRBD2; J: TRBJ2-1; size: many; V: TRBV7-7; CDR3: CASSPTSGRAPQNEQFF; DNA: TGTGCTAGCAGCCCGACTAGCGGGAGGGCCCCACAGAATGAGCAGTTCTTC
length: 17; D: TRBD1; J: TRBJ1-1; size: .; V: TRBV5-5; CDR3: CASSFRQGGFGSTEAFF; DNA: TGTGCCAGCAGCTTCCGACAGGGGGGATTTGGGAGCACTGAAGCTTTCTTT
length: 14; D: TRBD1; J: TRBJ2-5; size: many; V: TRBV7-3; CDR3: CASSSGTGEETQYF; DNA: TGTGCCAGCAGCTCCGGGACAGGGGAAGAGACCCAGTACTTC
length: 15; D: TRBD1; J: TRBJ2-5; size: few; V: TRBV28; CDR3: CASSPLDRVEETQYF; DNA: TGTGCCAGCAGTCCTTTGGACAGGGTGGAAGAGACCCAGTACTTC
length: 17; D: TRBD2; J: TRBJ2-7; size: few; V: TRBV5-6; CDR3: CASSLVGTSGSLDEQYF; DNA: TGTGCCAGCAGCTTGGTGGGGACTAGCGGGAGTCTCGACGAGCAGTACTTC
length: 16; D: TRBD1; J: TRBJ2-3; size: few; V: TRBV20-1; CDR3: CSARSPGTEYTDTQYF; DNA: TGCAGTGCTAGATCCCCCGGGACAGAGTACACAGATACGCAGTATTTT
length: 13; D: .; J: TRBJ2-5; size: .; V: TRBV12-3/TRBV12-4; CDR3: CASSDLAEETQYF; DNA: TGTGCCAGCAGTGACTTAGCTGAAGAGACCCAGTACTTC
length: 13; D: .; J: TRBJ2-5; size: many; V: TRBV7-3; CDR3: CASSLTREETQYF; DNA: TGTGCCAGCAGCTTAACCAGGGAAGAGACCCAGTACTTC
length: 17; D: .; J: TRBJ1-4; size: .; V: TRBV6-1; CDR3: CARPTRGNGRTNEKLFF; DNA: TGTGCCAGACCAACTCGGGGAAACGGACGGACTAATGAAAAACTGTTTTTT
length: 17; D: TRBD2; J: TRBJ2-3; size: .; V: TRBV3-1; CDR3: CASSQVEAGRIADTQYF; DNA: TGTGCCAGCAGCCAAGTTGAGGCCGGGAGGATCGCAGATACGCAGTATTTT
length: 14; D: TRBD1; J: TRBJ2-7; size: .; V: TRBV5-1; CDR3: CASYPGQGAYEQYF; DNA: TGCGCCAGTTATCCGGGACAGGGGGCCTACGAGCAGTACTTC
length: 14; D: .; J: TRBJ2-7; size: .; V: TRBV20-1; CDR3: CSARGGTALYEQYF; DNA: TGCAGTGCTAGAGGAGGGACCGCCCTATACGAGCAGTACTTC
length: 15; D: .; J: TRBJ2-1; size: many; V: TRBV4-3; CDR3: CASTPGGPGDNEQFF; DNA: TGCGCCAGCACCCCAGGTGGCCCGGGGGACAATGAGCAGTTCTTC
length: 19; D: TRBD2; J: TRBJ2-1; size: few; V: TRBV7-9; CDR3: CASRHSLPPTSGRDNEQFF; DNA: TGTGCCAGCAGGCATAGCCTCCCTCCCACTAGCGGGAGGGACAATGAGCAGTTCTTC
length: 11; D: .; J: TRBJ1-1; size: .; V: TRBV10-3; CDR3: CAISENTEAFF; DNA: TGTGCCATCAGTGAGAACACTGAAGCTTTCTTT
length: 17; D: TRBD2; J: TRBJ2-1; size: .; V: TRBV6-2/TRBV6-3; CDR3: CASSYQIAGGPPWEQFF; DNA: TGTGCCAGCAGTTACCAGATAGCGGGAGGGCCCCCCTGGGAGCAGTTCTTC
length: 15; D: .; J: TRBJ1-2; size: .; V: TRBV12-3/TRBV12-4; CDR3: CASSFARKGFGGYTF; DNA: TGTGCCAGCAGTTTTGCCCGCAAGGGCTTCGGCGGCTACACCTTC
length: 13; D: .; J: TRBJ2-5; size: few; V: TRBV12-3/TRBV12-4; CDR3: CASSLQLAQTQYF; DNA: TGTGCCAGCAGTTTACAGCTAGCACAGACCCAGTACTTC
length: 13; D: .; J: TRBJ2-1; size: many; V: TRBV24-1; CDR3: CATGDPSYNEQFF; DNA: TGTGCCACCGGAGACCCCTCCTACAATGAGCAGTTCTTC
length: 13; D: .; J: TRBJ2-7; size: .; V: TRBV7-9; CDR3: CASSPGQDYEQYF; DNA: TGTGCCAGCAGCCCAGGACAAGACTACGAGCAGTACTTC
length: 16; D: .; J: TRBJ1-1; size: .; V: TRBV7-2; CDR3: CASSLNGGAGNTEAFF; DNA: TGTGCCAGCAGCTTAAATGGGGGGGCGGGGAACACTGAAGCTTTCTTT
length: 16; D: TRBD2; J: TRBJ2-2; size: .; V: TRBV24-1; CDR3: CATSAASGSTAGELFF; DNA: TGTGCCACCAGTGCGGCTAGCGGGAGTACTGCCGGGGAGCTGTTTTTT
length: 14; D: .; J: TRBJ2-3; size: .; V: TRBV5-1; CDR3: CASSWGAGTDTQYF; DNA: TGCGCCAGCAGCTGGGGGGCAGGCACAGATACGCAGTATTTT
length: 17; D: TRBD2; J: TRBJ2-1; size: .; V: TRBV24-1; CDR3: CATSDLQTSGSYNEQFF; DNA: TGTGCCACCAGTGATTTGCAAACCAGCGGGAGCTACAATGAGCAGTTCTTC
length: 17; D: .; J: TRBJ1-1; size: few; V: TRBV7-3; CDR3: CASSPGPDQGANTEAFF; DNA: TGTGCCAGCAGCCCTGGGCCTGATCAAGGAGCGAACACTGAAGCTTTCTTT